These T cell receptor beta chains were read from a single sample in a study of control samples from healthy donors and cancer patients. Only in-frame clones appear in the TCRdb table, and some are missing; sequencing was by immunoSEQ multiplex PCR. The table shows 150,000 to 200,000 clones, with approximately 92% occurring only once. The sequenced sample consisted of blood. The receptors originated from a man aged 25 to 45 in good health. Both conserved end residues are part of each CDR3. A D gene is named only where the DNA matches it firmly. Not all rows give a size; the values are once, few, many and, for expanded clones, a class.

>NA|TRBV7-2|TRBJ1-1|NA
TGTGCCAGCAGCTCATATATGGGGGGTTGGAACACTGAAGCTTTCTTT
CASSSYMGGWNTEAFF
>NA|TRBV6-5|TRBJ2-2|NA
TGTGCCAGCACCGGGGGCTTTAACACCGGGGAGCTGTTTTTT
CASTGGFNTGELFF
>NA|TRBV28|TRBJ1-5|NA
NA
CASSSSVRNQPQHF
>NA|TRBV5-6|TRBJ1-4|NA
TGTGCCAGCAGCTTGGACCGTGGCGAAAAACTGTTTTTT
CASSLDRGEKLFF
>NA|TRBV30|TRBJ1-3|NA
TGTGCCTGGATGGGGGAAGGAAACACCATATATTTT
CAWMGEGNTIYF
>NA|TRBV19|TRBJ2-3|once
TGTGCCAGTAGTATAGGGGGCACAGATACGCAGTATTTT
CASSIGGTDTQYF
>NA|TRBV14|TRBJ2-5|NA
TGTGCCAGCAGCCAAGTCTCGGGGCAAGAGACCCAGTACTTC
CASSQVSGQETQYF
>NA|TRBV19|TRBJ1-5|NA
TGTGCCAGTAGTATGCGGACAGCATATAGCAATCAGCCCCAGCATTTT
CASSMRTAYSNQPQHF
>NA|TRBV6-2/TRBV6-3|TRBJ2-1|NA
TGTGCCAGCAGTCCCCGAAGGGGGAATGAGCAGTTCTTC
CASSPRRGNEQFF
>NA|TRBV28|TRBJ1-6|NA
TGTGCCAGCAGCCCAGGACTCACAAGTAATTCACCCCTCCACTTT
CASSPGLTSNSPLHF
>TRBD2|TRBV5-1|TRBJ2-1|NA
TGCGCCAGCAGTCGTATTCCGGGACTAGCGGGAGACTCCTACAATGAGCAGTTCTTC
CASSRIPGLAGDSYNEQFF
>NA|TRBV9|TRBJ1-1|NA
TGTGCCAGCAGCTCCCCCCAAGGGGGGAACACTGAAGCTTTCTTT
CASSSPQGGNTEAFF
>TRBD2|TRBV6-2/TRBV6-3|TRBJ2-3|many
TGTGCCAGCAGTTATTTAGCGGGGGATGGCACAGATACGCAGTATTTT
CASSYLAGDGTDTQYF
>NA|TRBV4-3|TRBJ1-1|NA
TGCGCCAGCAGCCAAGAAGCCGGGGAAACTGAAGCTTTCTTT
CASSQEAGETEAFF
>NA|TRBV5-1|TRBJ1-2|NA
TGCGCCAGCAGCCCAGACACCTTGGGCTACACCTTC
CASSPDTLGYTF
>NA|TRBV7-2|TRBJ1-1|NA
TGTGCCAGCAGCCCCATGGGGAACACTGAAGCTTTCTTT
CASSPMGNTEAFF
>NA|TRBV29-1|TRBJ1-1|NA
TGCAGCGTTGAATACAGGGTCGACACTGAAGCTTTCTTT
CSVEYRVDTEAFF
>NA|TRBV7-3|TRBJ2-1|NA
TGTGCCAGCAGCACCCAGGGGGGTTACAATGAGCAGTTCTTC
CASSTQGGYNEQFF
>NA|TRBV28|TRBJ1-3|NA
TGTGCCAGCAGTTTATGGGGCCCGGGAGGGGCTGGAAACACCATATATTTT
CASSLWGPGGAGNTIYF
>NA|TRBV28|TRBJ2-6|few
TGTGCCACACGAAAGGGGTTTGGGGCCAACGTCCTGACTTTC
CATRKGFGANVLTF
>NA|TRBV27|TRBJ1-6|NA
TGTGCCAGCAGTTACCGGGCAGGGGAGGGTAATTCACCCCTCCACTTT
CASSYRAGEGNSPLHF
>TRBD1|TRBV25-1|TRBJ1-5|NA
TGTGCCAGCAGTGGACAGGGGGGAAATCAGCCCCAGCATTTT
CASSGQGGNQPQHF
>NA|TRBV28|TRBJ1-2|NA
TGTGCCAGCAGCCCGAGGGGGTACTATGGCTACACCTTC
CASSPRGYYGYTF
>NA|TRBV4-1|TRBJ1-1|NA
TGCGCCAGCAGCCTAAAGGAGGGGACATCAACTGAAGCTTTCTTT
CASSLKEGTSTEAFF
>NA|TRBV27|TRBJ1-1|NA
TGTGCCAGCAGTCCGGACAGCATTGAAGCTTTCTTT
CASSPDSIEAFF
>TRBD2|TRBV7-2|TRBJ2-7|once
TGTGCCAGCAGCTTAGGCGGGGCTAGCGGGGGGGCCTACGAGCAGTACTTC
CASSLGGASGGAYEQYF